This entry concerns a single T cell receptor beta chain. The table came from immunoSEQ multiplex PCR; TCRdb's copy has only in-frame clones and leaves some out. The data show about 44,000 clones, 80% to 95% seen once. These data are taken from a study of T cell changes during pregnancy in multiple sclerosis. The CDR3 contains 15 residues. Per germline, CDR1 SGHTA and CDR2 FQGNSA. V lost 4 bases and J lost 2; bases outside the gene matches: 4. The gene calls are TRBV7-2 and TRBJ1-3; 8 bases are a match to TRBD1. This specimen consisted of CD4+ T cells from peripheral blood mononuclear cells, obtained in the third trimester of pregnancy. This receptor was identified in a female donor with multiple sclerosis, enrolled in a pregnancy study. CDR3 bases: TGTGCCAGCAGCTCTTCGGGACAGGCTGGAAACACCATATATTTT. Amino acids: CASSSSGQAGNTIYF.